The next 14 T cell receptor beta chains were all read from a single sample in a study of shared clonotypes between healthy human individuals. This table comes from immunoSEQ multiplex PCR, and its TCRdb copy is limited to in-frame clones, with some not included. In the table there are around 100,000 clones, around two thirds of which are singletons. Material for sequencing was memory CD8+ T cells sorted from blood. Regarding subset: CD45RO+ cells pooled with CCR7-negative TemRA cells. These receptors were collected from a man aged 25-40 years in good health.

This clone was recorded many times. V is TRBV9 and J is TRBJ2-1; a possible D gene is TRBD2 (7 bases). The germline V gene encodes CDR1 SGDLS and CDR2 YYNGEE. V lost 0 bases, J lost 8 bases, and 12 bases lay in between. This CDR3 is 14 amino acids long. CDR3 loop: CASSVEGGAHEQFF. DNA for the CDR3: TGTGCCAGCAGCGTAGAAGGGGGGGCACATGAGCAGTTCTTC.

This chain's CDR3 is CSVEEDPGNEQFF. The CDR3 DNA sequence: TGCAGCGTTGAAGAGGATCCTGGGAATGAGCAGTTCTTC. The chain has TRBV29-1 and TRBJ2-1; no definite D call. The germline V gene has CDR1 SQVTM and CDR2 ANQGSEA. Trimming took off 0 bases at V and 7 bases at J, with 10 bases between the two ends. The length of the CDR3 is 13 residues.

This clone has more than one count but fewer than ten. The chain has TRBV9 and TRBJ2-1; 11 bases agree with TRBD2. The trim removed 4 bases at V and 7 bases at J, leaving 7 bases unmatched. The CDR3 is 15 amino acids. Germline CDR1 reads SGDLS; CDR2 reads YYNGEE. DNA of the CDR3: TGTGCCAGCAGCCCCCTTAGCGGGAGGGGAAATGAGCAGTTCTTC. Its protein product is CASSPLSGRGNEQFF.

The chain has TRBV7-9 and TRBJ1-5; D may be TRBD1 (5 bases). There are 14 residues in the CDR3. V was pared by 5 bases and J by 4 bases, with 12 bases between. Per the germline V gene, CDR1 is SEHNR and CDR2 is FQNEAQ (reference sequence). As DNA, the CDR3 is TGTGCCAGCAGCCCAGGGACGGGTAATCAGCCCCAGCATTTT. Translating it yields CASSPGTGNQPQHF.

This clone has a single count. J is TRBJ2-2 and V is TRBV5-1; the D is unclear. The V gene lost 4 bases and the J gene lost 0 bases, with 10 bases spanning the gap. Looked up from germline, CDR1 is SGHRS and CDR2 is YFSETQ. This CDR3 is 15 amino acids long. The chain's CDR3 is CASSRTSTNTGELFF. The DNA for the CDR3 is TGCGCCAGCAGCCGCACGAGCACGAACACCGGGGAGCTGTTTTTT.

The chain is built from TRBV5-5 and TRBJ2-5, with TRBD1 matching 7 bases. This CDR3 has 16 amino acids. Losses at the gene ends were 1 base for V and 4 bases for J; bases not matched to a gene: 10. The germline V gene encodes CDR1 SGHKS and CDR2 YYEKEE (reference sequence). The CDR3 region is CASSLPSGGYRETQYF. The DNA of the CDR3 is TGTGCCAGCAGCTTGCCGTCAGGGGGTTATCGAGAGACCCAGTACTTC.

V and J are TRBV2 and TRBJ2-5; unclear D gene. The germline V gene encodes CDR1 SNHLY and CDR2 FYNNEI. V lost 8 bases, J lost 2 bases, and 9 bases lay in between. The CDR3 is made up of 12 amino acids. The CDR3 spells CASHQNQETQYF. In nucleotides, the CDR3 is TGTGCCAGCCATCAGAATCAAGAGACCCAGTACTTC.

This chain joins TRBV19 and TRBJ1-1, with D maybe TRBD1 (6 bases). Trimming stripped 1 base from V and 4 bases from J, with 19 bases between. Germline V gene lookup returns CDR1 LNHDA and CDR2 SQIVND (reference sequence). The CDR3 has 17 amino acids. The CDR3 region has the DNA TGTGCCAGTAGTATAGTTCAGGGGCGCGGGAGGGTCACTGAAGCTTTCTTT. Protein sequence: CASSIVQGRGRVTEAFF.

The rearrangement joins TRBV7-9 to TRBJ1-4; D unresolved. The CDR3 extends over 16 amino acids. Germline values: CDR1 SEHNR, CDR2 FQNEAQ (reference sequence). V shed 4 bases and J shed 0 bases, with 12 bases lying between them. CDR3 region: CASSWVMGATNEKLFF. CDR3 DNA sequence: TGTGCCAGCAGCTGGGTGATGGGAGCAACTAATGAAAAACTGTTTTTT.

The chain employs TRBV30 and TRBJ1-1, with D unresolved. This CDR3 has 13 residues. Looked up from germline, CDR1 is GTSNPN and CDR2 is SVGIG (reference sequence). V was trimmed by 2 bases and J by 3 bases, leaving 10 bases between them. The CDR3 DNA is TGTGCCTGGAGTCAATCGGAGTACACTGAAGCTTTCTTT. Translated: CAWSQSEYTEAFF.

The chain has TRBV28 and TRBJ2-7; D may correspond to TRBD1 or TRBD2 (5 bases each). The CDR3 runs 15 residues. Germline V gene sequence: CDR1 MDHEN, CDR2 SYDVKM. V dropped 3 bases and J dropped 3 bases, with 15 bases sitting between them. The CDR3 spells CASSLSWDGNYEQYF. DNA of the CDR3: TGTGCCAGCAGTTTGTCTTGGGACGGTAACTACGAGCAGTACTTC.

This clone was found a few times. At one boundary the junction diverges from the germline segment, which might be a read error. Within the sample, other DNA sequences also encode this same CDR3. The chain employs TRBV28 and TRBJ2-7; D unclear. Germline CDR1 and CDR2: MDHEN and SYDVKM. The length of the CDR3 is 12 residues. CDR3 DNA: TGTGCCAGCAGCTTATCTAACTACGAGCAGTACTTC. It is translated as CASSLSNYEQYF.

The rearrangement joins TRBV7-9 to TRBJ2-7; D is unresolved. V lost 3 bases, J lost 5 bases, and 5 bases lay in between. Germline CDR1 is SEHNR and CDR2 is FQNEAQ (reference sequence). The CDR3 extends over 11 amino acids. The DNA of the CDR3 is TGTGCCAGCAGCTTTACACACGAGCAGTACTTC. Protein sequence: CASSFTHEQYF.

The chain is built from TRBV7-7 and TRBJ2-2; D unclear. CDR1 is SSHAT, CDR2 FNYEAQ, per germline (reference sequence). The CDR3 contains 16 residues. Trimming removed 5 bases from V and 4 bases from J, with 17 bases in between. The CDR3 nucleotides read TGTGCCAGCAGCCTAGACTTAGCCGACTTCACCGGGGAGCTGTTTTTT. Residues: CASSLDLADFTGELFF.